This entry lists 21 T cell receptor beta chains sequenced from one sample in a study of T cell responses to AZD1222 COVID-19 vaccine (dated by TCRdb to about 2021). The sample's time point label, decoded: about 28 days (+/-7) after the second vaccine dose. Receptor libraries were prepared by the immunoSEQ multiplex PCR assay. TCRdb holds this immuneACCESS table with in-frame rearrangements only. Some clones are missing; in checked studies, unresolved V genes explain under half, and the rest has no known cause. This sample comprises tens of thousands of clones, more than 90% of them detected only once. Around 4.5% of the sample goes to the ten largest clones. Material: peripheral blood, obtained 28 days after the second AZD1222 dose. These receptors came from an adult who received the AZD1222 COVID-19 vaccine.

The chain recombines TRBV6-2 or TRBV6-3 with TRBJ1-2; D gene uncertain. The CDR3 runs 13 residues. CDR1 is MNHEY, CDR2 SVGEGT, per germline. Between the trimmed V and J ends, which lost 6 bases and 3 bases, there was a span of 11 bases. The chain's CDR3 is CASSSSRHYGYTF. CDR3 DNA sequence: TGTGCCAGCAGCTCTTCGAGGCACTATGGCTACACCTTC.

This chain uses TRBV27 with TRBJ1-2, with unresolved D. This CDR3 is 12 amino acids long. Germline V gene lookup returns CDR1 MNHEY and CDR2 SMNVEV (reference sequence). Trimming left V 4 bases short and J 9 bases short, with 12 bases between. CDR3 protein: CASSSAGLSYTF. The CDR3 nucleotides are TGTGCCAGCAGTTCGGCCGGGTTGAGCTACACCTTC.

This chain links TRBV7-8 with TRBJ2-7; 7 bases are shared with TRBD2. There are 13 residues in the CDR3. Germline CDR1 is SGHVS and CDR2 is FQNEAQ. V trimming: 4 bases; J trimming: 12 bases; junction bases outside the gene matches: 12. The CDR3 sequence is CASSSLRLASGYF. In DNA, the CDR3 is TGTGCCAGCAGCTCTCTCCGACTAGCTTCAGGGTACTTC.

This chain connects TRBV23-1 to TRBJ1-3; D unclear. TRBV23-1 carries the ORF label, with uncertain function. V was pared by 2 bases and J by 0 bases, with 11 bases between. The CDR3 length is 16 residues. For the CDR3, the DNA is TGCGCCAGCAGTCAAGTAGTCCGGTTCTCTGGAAACACCATATATTTT. Its protein is CASSQVVRFSGNTIYF.

The V gene is TRBV27, the J gene TRBJ1-2, with 9 bases identical to TRBD1. The ends lost 6 bases at V and 5 bases at J; junction bases unmatched: 13. The CDR3 totals 16 residues. CDR1 and CDR2 from the germline V gene are MNHEY and SMNVEV (reference sequence). The CDR3, as DNA: TGTGCCAGCAGAAACTTACGGGACAGGGCAATATATGGCTACACCTTC. It codes for CASRNLRDRAIYGYTF.

J is TRBJ2-3 and V is TRBV5-1, with TRBD2 matching 13 bases. V gave up 5 bases and J gave up 3 bases; unmatched junction bases: 9. There are 17 residues in the CDR3. In germline, CDR1 is SGHRS, CDR2 YFSETQ. CDR3 amino acids: CASRHGLAGAVTDTQYF. As DNA, the CDR3 is TGCGCCAGCAGGCACGGACTAGCGGGAGCGGTGACAGATACGCAGTATTTT.

The chain employs TRBV27 and TRBJ2-1, with 7 bases lining up with TRBD1. The CDR3 totals 16 residues. V was clipped by 4 bases and J by 7 bases; unmatched bases: 13. The germline CDR1 and CDR2 sequences are MNHEY and SMNVEV (reference sequence). The CDR3 DNA reads TGTGCCAGCAGTTCAACAGGGGTCTTTTCTTTAAATGAGCAGTTCTTC. Amino acids: CASSSTGVFSLNEQFF.

V gene TRBV2 combines with J gene TRBJ1-4, with 7 bases lining up with TRBD1. Germline CDR1 reads SNHLY; CDR2 reads FYNNEI. The CDR3 covers 14 residues. With V trimmed by 7 bases and J by 8 bases, 10 bases remained unmatched. Here the CDR3 reads CASNETGYEEKLFF. The CDR3 nucleotides are TGTGCCAGCAACGAGACAGGGTATGAGGAAAAACTGTTTTTT.

The chain is built from TRBV5-4 and TRBJ1-6; TRBD1 matches at 9 bases. This CDR3 has 15 residues. Per germline, CDR1 SGHNT and CDR2 YYREEE (reference sequence). J gave up 9 bases and V 4 bases, and 8 bases lay outside the gene matches. In nucleotides, the CDR3 is TGTGCCAGCAGCCGGGGGACAGGGAGGTCTTCACCCCTCCACTTT. Amino acid sequence: CASSRGTGRSSPLHF. Filled out from reference TRBV5-4 and TRBJ1-6, the complete variable domain reads ETGVTQSPTHLIKTRGQQVTLRCSSQSGHNTVSWYQQALGQGPQFIFQYYREEENGRGNFPPRFSGLQFPNYSSELNVNALELDDSALYLCASSRGTGRSSPLHFGNGTRLTVT.

The V gene is TRBV2, the J gene TRBJ1-2, with D uncertain. The length of the CDR3 is 16 residues. Germline V gene lookup returns CDR1 SNHLY and CDR2 FYNNEI. Trimming left V 7 bases short and J 1 base short, with 19 bases between. The CDR3 DNA reads as TGTGCCAGCACCGAAAATGCCGCAGAGTTTAACTATGGCTACACCTTC. Its protein is CASTENAAEFNYGYTF.

The chain links TRBV3-1 (or the pseudogene TRBV3-2) to TRBJ2-2; weak D call: TRBD2 (6 bases). The V end lost 2 bases, the J end lost 4 bases, and 11 bases lay between the germline ends. The germline V gene has CDR1 LGHDT and CDR2 YNNKEL (reference sequence). This CDR3 spans 15 amino acids. CDR3 nucleotides: TGTGCCAGCAGCCAACGTCTAGCGAGCACCGGGGAGCTGTTTTTT. Translated, it gives CASSQRLASTGELFF.

This clone was seen more than once but under ten times. The chain carries TRBV19 and TRBJ2-7; D unresolved. This CDR3 contains 14 residues. The germline V and J ends were trimmed by 1 base and 0 bases, with 7 bases remaining between them. Germline CDR1 reads LNHDA; CDR2 reads SQIVND (reference sequence). The CDR3 protein is CASSIGGSSYEQYF. The DNA for the CDR3 is TGTGCCAGTAGTATAGGCGGAAGCTCCTACGAGCAGTACTTC. Looking up the rest from reference TRBV19 and TRBJ2-7 gives the full variable domain: DGGITQSPKYLFRKEGQNVTLSCEQNLNHDAMYWYRQDPGQGLRLIYYSQIVNDFQKGDIAEGYSVSREKKESFPLTVTSAQKNPTAFYLCASSIGGSSYEQYFGPGTRLTVT.

The V and J genes are TRBV12-3 or TRBV12-4 and TRBJ1-1; D uncertain. CDR3 length equals 13 residues. V was cut by 6 bases and J by 5 bases, with 13 bases left in between. The CDR3 spells CASRRGPGTEAFF. DNA of the CDR3: TGTGCCAGCAGAAGAGGGCCGGGGACTGAAGCTTTCTTT.

The rearrangement joins TRBV6-5 to TRBJ2-1; weak D call: TRBD2 (6 bases). CDR1 and CDR2 (germline): MNHEY, SVGAGI. This CDR3 contains 13 residues. Here the CDR3 reads CATTREISGEQFF. The CDR3 DNA follows: TGTGCGACAACCCGGGAGATCTCTGGTGAGCAGTTCTTC.

This chain uses TRBV4-1 with TRBJ2-7, with 9 bases lining up with TRBD2. Germline lookup yields CDR1 MGHRA and CDR2 YSYEKL. CDR3 length equals 16 residues. V shed 0 bases, J shed 6 bases, and the junction held 9 bases outside the gene matches. The CDR3 is CASSQEGSGRRSEQYF. The CDR3 nucleotides read TGCGCCAGCAGCCAAGAGGGGAGCGGGAGGCGAAGCGAGCAGTACTTC.

V gene TRBV14 combines with J gene TRBJ2-5; TRBD1 aligns across 7 bases. Trimming removed 4 bases from V and 2 bases from J; junction bases left unmatched: 13. From germline, CDR1 is SGHDN and CDR2 FVKESK. This CDR3 is 17 amino acids long. The DNA of the CDR3 is TGTGCCAGCAGCCTAGGACGGACAGGCCCTTCGCAAGAGACCCAGTACTTC. It is translated as CASSLGRTGPSQETQYF.

This clone was picked up a small number of times. The V call is TRBV11-2, the J call TRBJ2-5; TRBD2 matches 7 bases. Germline V lookup: CDR1 SGHAT, CDR2 FQNNGV. The junction had 12 bases not matched to a gene; V was cut back by 0 bases and J by 5 bases. This CDR3 spans 17 amino acids. CDR3: CASSLEGGSGVEETQYF. CDR3 in DNA: TGTGCCAGCAGCTTAGAAGGAGGGAGCGGGGTTGAGGAGACCCAGTACTTC. The entire variable domain, with the rest obtained from reference TRBV11-2 and TRBJ2-5, is as follows: EAGVAQSPRYKIIEKRQSVAFWCNPISGHATLYWYQQILGQGPKLLIQFQNNGVVDDSQLPKDRFSAERLKGVDSTLKIQPAKLEDSAVYLCASSLEGGSGVEETQYFGPGTRLLVL.

The rearrangement uses TRBV9 and TRBJ2-1; maybe TRBD2 (6 bases). The V gene lost 0 bases and the J gene lost 9 bases, with 19 bases spanning the gap. Looked up from germline, CDR1 is SGDLS and CDR2 is YYNGEE. The CDR3 has 16 residues. The CDR3 protein is CASSVAAEGQIGEQFF. In DNA, the CDR3 is TGTGCCAGCAGCGTAGCTGCGGAGGGGCAGATCGGTGAGCAGTTCTTC.

This chain uses TRBV27 with TRBJ2-3; D is possibly TRBD2 (6 bases). Germline V gives CDR1 MNHEY, CDR2 SMNVEV (reference sequence). This CDR3 spans 15 amino acids. V lost 6 bases and J 5 bases, leaving 18 bases between the germline ends. In DNA form, the CDR3 reads TGTGCCAGCAGGTCGAAGTCGGGAGTGGGAGATACGCAGTATTTT. Protein: CASRSKSGVGDTQYF.

The rearrangement uses TRBV5-1 and TRBJ2-7; TRBD2 aligns across 16 bases. With 4 bases clipped from V and 4 bases from J, the junction kept 8 bases outside the gene matches. The CDR3 length is 17 residues. CDR1 is SGHRS and CDR2 is YFSETQ in the germline V gene. CDR3 sequence reads: CASSPQGLAGGRYEQYF. The CDR3 DNA follows: TGCGCCAGCAGCCCGCAGGGACTAGCGGGAGGGCGGTACGAGCAGTACTTC.

The chain carries TRBV19 and TRBJ1-2; D not resolved. CDR1 LNHDA and CDR2 SQIVND come from the germline V gene (reference sequence). Trimming took 7 bases from V and 8 from J, leaving 26 bases between them. The CDR3 extends over 16 amino acids. In DNA form, the CDR3 reads TGTGCCAGTACCCATAACGGTCCAGTCCGCCCGGCCGGCTACACCTTC. As protein: CASTHNGPVRPAGYTF.